The sequence of this T cell receptor (beta chain) was determined in a study of CD8 T cells in ankylosing spondylitis. Findings and caveats of the study: A motif of several highly homologous TCR beta variants was seen as apparently characteristic of ankylosing spondylitis blood. Reportedly, matched ankylosing spondylitis synovial fluid was significantly enriched for disease-linked clones.

TCRdb analysed the 5' RACE reads with MiXCR anew, one entry per CDR3 protein. The sample lists under 450,000 distinct CDR3 sequences; 15% to 20% were seen once. Of note for this clonotype: Its specificity is unknown.

Germline-derived CDR1 and CDR2 are SGDLS and YYNGEE. Germline trimming cut 3 bases from V and 1 base from J; bases unmatched to any gene: 12. This CDR3 is built from 17 residues. V usage is TRBV9 and J usage is TRBJ2-5, with TRBD1 matching 7 bases. Sequencing used blood, either unsorted or a sorted T cell fraction (not recorded which). The clonotype comes from a male donor with ankylosing spondylitis. CDR3 amino acids: CASSAQLDRVGQETQYF. The DNA of the CDR3 is TGTGCCAGCAGCGCACAACTCGACAGGGTCGGCCAAGAGACCCAGTACTTC.